This TCR beta chain was found in a study of T cells in Graves' hyperthyroidism and ophthalmopathy. Whole-study results and caveats: Most thyroid clonotypes with frequency above 0.001 were detected in blood.

TCR beta CDR3 region amplification was performed from RNA transcripts. First-round RT-PCR with HTBI primers amplified the TCR CDR3 region. Via MiXCR, TCRdb re-called the multiplex PCR reads, giving one row per CDR3 protein. The sample yields 340,000 or so distinct CDR3 sequences, 15% to 20% seen once. Newly diagnosed hyperthyroidism, duration under 2 months, in patients aged 18 to 65. This CDR3 is 17 amino acids long. Germline CDR1 and CDR2: DFQATT and SNEGSKA (reference sequence). V was trimmed by 4 bases and J by 5 bases, leaving 26 bases between them. This clonotype was found a few times. Its cognate antigen is unknown.

The chain combines TRBV20-1 with TRBJ1-1; maybe TRBD1 (5 bases). Sample: blood. This TCR derives from a woman between 45 and 65 years old with Graves' hyperthyroidism. CDR3 in DNA: TGCAGTGCTACTTCTCTTTTGACAGACGGGGGAGGGACTGAAGCTTTCTTT. Translating it yields CSATSLLTDGGGTEAFF.